The TCR beta chain under discussion was sequenced for a study of cytomegalovirus exposure and HLA in healthy donors. Study-wide context: Early released data comprised around 80 million unique TCRs from HLA-typed donors. Whole-study results and caveats: Cytomegalovirus association was listed for about 170 TCR beta chains. Compared with the approximately 670-donor mean, an Asian-associated ancestry cluster reportedly had fewer N-insertions, according to a later analysis.

Note on this clone: Its specificity is not known.

In the PCR, 60 Vbeta and 13 Jbeta primers were used. Libraries were prepared by immunoSEQ multiplex PCR; TCRdb keeps only in-frame clonotypes and omits some of them. This table has roughly 58,000 clones, roughly 80% appearing once. Per germline, CDR1 SQVTM and CDR2 ANQGSEA. This CDR3 region has 14 residues. Trimming shortened V by 4 bases and J by 2 bases, and 12 bases separated the two germline ends. The receptor's source is a woman aged 40-49 years in good health and CMV-seronegative. The chain recombines TRBV29-1 with TRBJ2-1, with a tentative D call TRBD2 (6 bases). Sequenced: PBMCs. For the CDR3, the DNA is TGCAGCGTTGCCGGGAGCTACGCCTACAATGAGCAGTTCTTC. Translating it yields CSVAGSYAYNEQFF.